This T cell receptor beta chain was captured by sequencing in a study of regulatory T cells in long-lasting Graves disease. About the study: Those with persistent Graves' disease had received antithyroid drugs for over 5 years with positive TSH receptor antibodies. Whole-study findings and limits: Patients with persistent disease shared 2,741 public clonotypes, outpacing the roughly 1,000 shared by new patients. Patients with persistent disease showed a bias toward TRBV28, TRBJ1-2 and TRBJ2-5.

Comments on this clonotype: The antigen remains unidentified.

Combining iRepertoire HTBI primers with Arm-PCR of CDR3 regions, the authors built TCR beta libraries. Using its own MiXCR run on the multiplex PCR reads, TCRdb lists one record per CDR3 protein. Counted here are about 460,000 distinct CDR3 sequences, less than 25% occurring once; the ten biggest clones make up 10% to 15%. Germline CDR1 MDHEN, CDR2 SYDVKM. The CDR3 totals 14 residues. The V and J ends lost 2 bases and 2 bases respectively, with 10 bases between them. The time point denotes: persistent/refractory GD, antithyroid drugs over 5 years with positive TRAb. RNA isolated from PBMCs was used to make the TCR library.

Sequencing used peripheral blood mononuclear cells (PBMCs), obtained when the disease was refractory, from a patient treated with antithyroid drugs. The rearrangement links TRBV28 to TRBJ2-7; no definite D call. This TCR was recovered from a female donor with Graves disease. CDR3 loop: CASSLRTRTYEQYF. The CDR3 nucleotides read TGTGCCAGCAGTTTACGGACGAGGACCTACGAGCAGTACTTC.